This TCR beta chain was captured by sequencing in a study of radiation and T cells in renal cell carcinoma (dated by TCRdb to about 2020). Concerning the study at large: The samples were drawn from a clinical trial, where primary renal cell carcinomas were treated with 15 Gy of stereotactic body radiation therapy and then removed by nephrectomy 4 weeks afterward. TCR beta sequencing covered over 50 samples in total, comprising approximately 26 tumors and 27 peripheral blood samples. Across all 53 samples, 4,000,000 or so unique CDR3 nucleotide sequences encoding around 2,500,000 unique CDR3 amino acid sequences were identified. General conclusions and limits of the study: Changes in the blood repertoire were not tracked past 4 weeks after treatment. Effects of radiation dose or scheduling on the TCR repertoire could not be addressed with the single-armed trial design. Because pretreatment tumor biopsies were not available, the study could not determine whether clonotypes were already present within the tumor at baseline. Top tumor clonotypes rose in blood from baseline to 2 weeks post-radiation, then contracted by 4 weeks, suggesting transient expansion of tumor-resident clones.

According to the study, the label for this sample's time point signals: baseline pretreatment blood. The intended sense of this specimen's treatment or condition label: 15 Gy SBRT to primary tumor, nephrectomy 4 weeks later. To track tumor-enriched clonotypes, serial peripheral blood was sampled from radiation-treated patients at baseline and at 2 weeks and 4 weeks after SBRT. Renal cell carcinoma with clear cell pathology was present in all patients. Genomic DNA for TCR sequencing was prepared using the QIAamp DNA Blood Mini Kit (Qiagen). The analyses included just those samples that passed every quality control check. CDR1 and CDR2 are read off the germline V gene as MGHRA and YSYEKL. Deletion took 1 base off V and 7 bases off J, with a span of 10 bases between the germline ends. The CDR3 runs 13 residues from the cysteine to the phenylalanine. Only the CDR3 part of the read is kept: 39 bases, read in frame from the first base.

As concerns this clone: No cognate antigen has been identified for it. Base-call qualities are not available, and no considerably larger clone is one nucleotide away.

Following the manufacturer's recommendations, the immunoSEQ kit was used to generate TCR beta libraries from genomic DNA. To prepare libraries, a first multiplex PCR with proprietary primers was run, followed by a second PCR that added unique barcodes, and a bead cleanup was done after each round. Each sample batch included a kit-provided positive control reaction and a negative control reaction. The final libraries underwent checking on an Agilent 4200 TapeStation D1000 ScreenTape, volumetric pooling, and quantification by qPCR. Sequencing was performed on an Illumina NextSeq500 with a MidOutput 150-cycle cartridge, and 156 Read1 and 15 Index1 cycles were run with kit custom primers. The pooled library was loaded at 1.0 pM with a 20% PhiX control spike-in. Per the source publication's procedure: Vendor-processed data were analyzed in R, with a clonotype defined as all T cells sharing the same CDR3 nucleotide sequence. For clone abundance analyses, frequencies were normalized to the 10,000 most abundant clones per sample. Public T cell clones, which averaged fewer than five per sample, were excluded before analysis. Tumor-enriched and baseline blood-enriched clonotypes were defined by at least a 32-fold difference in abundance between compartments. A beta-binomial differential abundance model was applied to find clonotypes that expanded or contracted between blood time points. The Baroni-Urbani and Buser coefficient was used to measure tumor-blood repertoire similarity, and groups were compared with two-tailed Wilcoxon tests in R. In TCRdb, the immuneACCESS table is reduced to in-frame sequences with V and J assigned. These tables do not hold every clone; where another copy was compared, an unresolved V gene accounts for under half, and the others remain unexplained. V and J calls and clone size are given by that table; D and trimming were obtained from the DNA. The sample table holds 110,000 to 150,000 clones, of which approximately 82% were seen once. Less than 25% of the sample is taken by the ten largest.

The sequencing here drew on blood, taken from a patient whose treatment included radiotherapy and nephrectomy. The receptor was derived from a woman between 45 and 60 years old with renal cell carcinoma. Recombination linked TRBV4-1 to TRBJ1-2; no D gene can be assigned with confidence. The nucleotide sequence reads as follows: TGCGCCAGCAGCCAAGGCCCGGGCGGTGGCTACACCTTC. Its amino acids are CASSQGPGGGYTF.